This T cell receptor beta chain derives from a study of blood T cells in healthy people across ages. V was pared by 0 bases and J by 7 bases, with 9 bases of the junction left unmatched. The CDR3 covers 16 residues. Germline V gives CDR1 DFQATT, CDR2 SNEGSKA (reference sequence). Using a J-beta primer mix together with a sample-barcoded 5' primer, a second PCR was run for about 6 to 11 cycles. One entry per CDR3 protein, called by TCRdb with MiXCR from the 5' RACE reads. Altogether 650,000 or so distinct CDR3 sequences are present, approximately 52% being singletons, with the ten largest covering approximately 12%.

The chain carries TRBV20-1 and TRBJ2-1, with TRBD2 matching over 10 bases. What was sequenced was blood. The source is a woman of 80 years or more in good health. CDR3: CSARDRRLAGANEQFF. CDR3 bases: TGCAGTGCTAGAGATCGACGGCTAGCGGGAGCTAATGAGCAGTTCTTC.